Listed here is a single T cell receptor (beta chain). TCRdb keeps only in-frame clones here, not all; method: immunoSEQ multiplex PCR. Of 150,000 to 200,000 clones in the sample, around three quarters are singletons; the top ten hold approximately 16%. This sample is part of a study of blood T cell repertoires in COVID-19. Trimming removed 4 bases from V and 8 bases from J; junction bases left unmatched: 6. The length of the CDR3 is 15 residues. Germline V gives CDR1 LNHDA, CDR2 SQIVND (reference sequence). The TCR sequence derives from a woman between 50 and 59 years old with acute COVID-19. This chain connects TRBV19 to TRBJ2-2, with 11 bases matching TRBD1. Specimen: PBMCs or T cells enriched from blood (not recorded which). CDR3: CASSTGQGAGGELFF. The DNA for the CDR3 is TGTGCCAGTAGTACCGGACAGGGGGCAGGAGGGGAGCTGTTTTTT. Full variable domain (outside the CDR3, taken from reference TRBV19 and TRBJ2-2): DGGITQSPKYLFRKEGQNVTLSCEQNLNHDAMYWYRQDPGQGLRLIYYSQIVNDFQKGDIAEGYSVSREKKESFPLTVTSAQKNPTAFYLCASSTGQGAGGELFFGEGSRLTVL.